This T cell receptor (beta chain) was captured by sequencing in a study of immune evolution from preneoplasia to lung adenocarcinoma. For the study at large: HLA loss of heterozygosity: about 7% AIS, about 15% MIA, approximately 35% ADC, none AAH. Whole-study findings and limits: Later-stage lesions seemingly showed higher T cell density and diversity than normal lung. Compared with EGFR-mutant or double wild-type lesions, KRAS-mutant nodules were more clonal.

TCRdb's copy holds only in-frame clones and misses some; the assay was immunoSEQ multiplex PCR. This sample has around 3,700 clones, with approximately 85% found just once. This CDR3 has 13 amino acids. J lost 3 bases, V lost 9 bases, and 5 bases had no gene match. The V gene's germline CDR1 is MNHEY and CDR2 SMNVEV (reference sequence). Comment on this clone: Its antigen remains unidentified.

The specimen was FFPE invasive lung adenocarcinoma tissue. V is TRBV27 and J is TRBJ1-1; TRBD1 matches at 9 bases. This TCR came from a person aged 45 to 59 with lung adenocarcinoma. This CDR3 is CASIRTGDTEAFF. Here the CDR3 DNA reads TGTGCCAGTATCCGGACAGGGGACACTGAAGCTTTCTTT.